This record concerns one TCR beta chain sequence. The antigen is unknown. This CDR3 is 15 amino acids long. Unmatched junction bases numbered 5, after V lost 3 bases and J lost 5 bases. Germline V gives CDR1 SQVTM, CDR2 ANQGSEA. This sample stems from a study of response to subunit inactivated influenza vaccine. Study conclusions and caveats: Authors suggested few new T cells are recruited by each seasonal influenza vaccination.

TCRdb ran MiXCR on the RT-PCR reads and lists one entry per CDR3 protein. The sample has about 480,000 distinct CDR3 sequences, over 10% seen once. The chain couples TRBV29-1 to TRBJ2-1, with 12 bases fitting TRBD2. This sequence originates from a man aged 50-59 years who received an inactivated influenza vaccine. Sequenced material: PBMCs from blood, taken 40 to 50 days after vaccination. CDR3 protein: CSVDSSGRAHNEQFF. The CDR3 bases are TGCAGCGTTGATTCTAGCGGGAGGGCCCACAATGAGCAGTTCTTC.